This section outlines one T cell receptor (beta chain) sequence together with its context. Its target is not known. The data were obtained in a study of T cell repertoires in aging, cancer and after chemotherapy. Looked up from germline, CDR1 is SEHNR and CDR2 is FQNEAQ (reference sequence). Trimming took off 6 bases at V and 2 bases at J, with 16 bases between the two ends. The CDR3 sequence is 15 residues long. Points from the study as a whole: Loss of evenness, beyond lost richness, contributed to age-related TCR diversity decline in cancer patients.

Rearranged V-D-J TRB sequences were amplified with a mixed TRB-A/B primer pool. MiXCR, run by TCRdb on the multiplex PCR reads, gives a single entry per CDR3 protein. The sample consists of 4,900 or so distinct CDR3 sequences, 38% of them appearing once. Peripheral blood genomic DNA, not sorted cells or RNA, was the template. Sequencing used blood. V usage is TRBV7-9 and J usage is TRBJ2-5; D not certain. The receptor was derived from a human donor with a blood cancer. The CDR3 DNA is TGTGCCAGCAGTCACTCGGCCAGCCCTCAAGAGACCCAGTACTTC. Its translation is CASSHSASPQETQYF. The full variable domain, its missing parts supplied by reference TRBV7-9 and TRBJ2-5, is DTGVSQNPRHKITKRGQNVTFRCDPISEHNRLYWYRQTLGQGPEFLTYFQNEAQLEKSRLLSDRFSAERPKGSFSTLEIQRTEQGDSAMYLCASSHSASPQETQYFGPGTRLLVL.